These T cell receptor beta chains were read from a single sample in a study of blood T cells in healthy people across ages. Each CDR3 protein is one row after TCRdb ran MiXCR on the 5' RACE reads. The table includes about 700,000 distinct CDR3 sequences, 32% detected once. Sample: blood. The receptors stem from a woman at least 80 years old in good health. Each CDR3 is given with its conserved first and last residue. The order of the fields is CDR3 protein, CDR3 DNA, V gene, D gene, clone size, J gene. D genes are given only for firm matches. Clone size is not always given. Where it is, it says once, few, many or a class for expanded clones.

CDR3 protein: CASSLPRGHEQYF; CDR3 DNA: TGTGCCAGCAGCTTACCCAGGGGCCACGAGCAGTACTTC; V gene: TRBV7-9; D gene: -; clone size: many; J gene: TRBJ2-7
CDR3 protein: CASGPLAGVSYNEQFF; CDR3 DNA: TGCGCCAGCGGACCGCTAGCGGGGGTCTCCTACAATGAGCAGTTCTTC; V gene: TRBV5-1; D gene: TRBD2; clone size: many; J gene: TRBJ2-1
CDR3 protein: CASSLSSGTGGWDEQFF; CDR3 DNA: TGTGCCAGCAGCTTAAGTTCCGGGACAGGGGGTTGGGATGAGCAGTTCTTC; V gene: TRBV7-9; D gene: TRBD1; clone size: many; J gene: TRBJ2-1
CDR3 protein: CAISEMQGKDGYTF; CDR3 DNA: TGTGCCATCAGTGAGATGCAGGGGAAGGATGGCTACACCTTC; V gene: TRBV10-3; D gene: -; clone size: -; J gene: TRBJ1-2
CDR3 protein: CAISDFSYEQYF; CDR3 DNA: TGTGCCATCAGTGACTTTTCCTACGAGCAGTACTTC; V gene: TRBV10-3; D gene: -; clone size: many; J gene: TRBJ2-7
CDR3 protein: CASSSRQGGGDEQFF; CDR3 DNA: TGTGCCAGCAGCTCGAGACAGGGAGGTGGGGATGAGCAGTTCTTC; V gene: TRBV11-3; D gene: -; clone size: many; J gene: TRBJ2-1
CDR3 protein: CASSSPTRGLEQYF; CDR3 DNA: TGTGCCAGCAGCTCACCGACACGGGGGCTCGAGCAGTACTTC; V gene: TRBV7-2; D gene: -; clone size: many; J gene: TRBJ2-7
CDR3 protein: CASSSPGQGTAEQYF; CDR3 DNA: TGTGCCAGCAGCTCCCCGGGACAGGGAACGGCCGAGCAGTACTTC; V gene: TRBV7-9; D gene: TRBD1; clone size: -; J gene: TRBJ2-7
CDR3 protein: CASSSDGTGVDTQYF; CDR3 DNA: TGTGCCAGCAGTTCCGATGGGACAGGGGTCGATACGCAGTATTTT; V gene: TRBV12-3/TRBV12-4; D gene: TRBD1; clone size: many; J gene: TRBJ2-3
CDR3 protein: CAWSPGTGRRGYTF; CDR3 DNA: TGTGCCTGGAGCCCAGGGACAGGGCGGCGGGGCTACACCTTC; V gene: TRBV30; D gene: TRBD1; clone size: few; J gene: TRBJ1-2
CDR3 protein: CASSSRTGVGGYTF; CDR3 DNA: TGCGCCAGCAGCTCCCGGACAGGAGTAGGTGGCTACACCTTC; V gene: TRBV5-1; D gene: TRBD1; clone size: -; J gene: TRBJ1-2
CDR3 protein: CASSQGIAGGPGNEQFF; CDR3 DNA: TGCGCCAGCAGCCAGGGAATAGCGGGGGGGCCGGGAAATGAGCAGTTCTTC; V gene: TRBV4-1; D gene: TRBD2; clone size: many; J gene: TRBJ2-1
CDR3 protein: CASSTAGQGPSYGYTF; CDR3 DNA: TGTGCCAGCAGCACCGCCGGGCAGGGGCCTTCCTATGGCTACACCTTC; V gene: TRBV7-2; D gene: -; clone size: many; J gene: TRBJ1-2
CDR3 protein: CASSFRALYGYTF; CDR3 DNA: TGTGCCAGCAGTTTCAGGGCTTTGTATGGCTACACCTTC; V gene: TRBV12-3/TRBV12-4; D gene: -; clone size: many; J gene: TRBJ1-2
CDR3 protein: CASSVGLYQPQHF; CDR3 DNA: TGTGCCAGCAGCGTAGGCCTTTATCAGCCCCAGCATTTT; V gene: TRBV9; D gene: -; clone size: many; J gene: TRBJ1-5
CDR3 protein: CASSAGTARSEQYF; CDR3 DNA: TGTGCCAGCAGTGCCGGGACGGCGAGAAGCGAGCAGTACTTC; V gene: TRBV6-1; D gene: -; clone size: many; J gene: TRBJ2-7
CDR3 protein: CSATGGADYGYTF; CDR3 DNA: TGCAGCGCCACCGGGGGGGCCGACTATGGCTACACCTTC; V gene: TRBV29-1; D gene: -; clone size: -; J gene: TRBJ1-2
CDR3 protein: CASSQVSGASLGYTF; CDR3 DNA: TGCGCCAGCAGCCAAGTGAGTGGGGCGAGTTTGGGCTACACCTTC; V gene: TRBV4-3; D gene: -; clone size: many; J gene: TRBJ1-2
CDR3 protein: CASSEDRTGYNEQYF; CDR3 DNA: TGTGCCAGCAGTGAGGACAGGACGGGCTACAATGAGCAGTACTTC; V gene: TRBV28; D gene: TRBD1; clone size: few; J gene: TRBJ2-7
CDR3 protein: CASSLGDSSTDTQYF; CDR3 DNA: TGTGCCAGCAGCTTAGGGGACTCTAGCACAGATACGCAGTATTTT; V gene: TRBV7-7; D gene: -; clone size: many; J gene: TRBJ2-3
CDR3 protein: CASSQGPIPGNEQFF; CDR3 DNA: TGTGCCAGCAGCCAAGGTCCCATCCCAGGGAATGAGCAGTTCTTC; V gene: TRBV4-2; D gene: -; clone size: -; J gene: TRBJ2-1
CDR3 protein: CSASAPSYNEQFF; CDR3 DNA: TGCAGTGCTAGTGCTCCATCGTACAATGAGCAGTTCTTC; V gene: TRBV20-1; D gene: -; clone size: many; J gene: TRBJ2-1
CDR3 protein: CASSLVSGNGNQPQHF; CDR3 DNA: TGTGCCAGCAGCTTAGTTTCCGGGAACGGCAATCAGCCCCAGCATTTT; V gene: TRBV7-8; D gene: -; clone size: few; J gene: TRBJ1-5
CDR3 protein: CASRARGANTNEKLFF; CDR3 DNA: TGTGCCAGCAGGGCCCGGGGGGCAAATACTAATGAAAAACTGTTTTTT; V gene: TRBV2; D gene: -; clone size: many; J gene: TRBJ1-4
CDR3 protein: CATQGGGNTEAFF; CDR3 DNA: TGTGCCACTCAAGGGGGGGGGAACACTGAAGCTTTCTTT; V gene: TRBV2; D gene: -; clone size: many; J gene: TRBJ1-1
CDR3 protein: CAISGMTSGRIYNEQFF; CDR3 DNA: TGTGCCATCAGCGGGATGACTAGCGGGAGGATCTACAATGAGCAGTTCTTC; V gene: TRBV9; D gene: TRBD2; clone size: -; J gene: TRBJ2-1
CDR3 protein: CASSVAGRGRQETQYF; CDR3 DNA: TGTGCCAGCAGCGTAGCGGGCAGGGGGCGCCAAGAGACCCAGTACTTC; V gene: TRBV9; D gene: TRBD1; clone size: -; J gene: TRBJ2-5
CDR3 protein: CASSLIGGTHSPLHF; CDR3 DNA: TGTGCCAGCAGCTTAATAGGGGGCACGCATTCACCCCTCCACTTT; V gene: TRBV7-9; D gene: TRBD1; clone size: -; J gene: TRBJ1-6
CDR3 protein: CASLDTYNSPLHF; CDR3 DNA: TGTGCCAGCCTTGACACCTATAATTCACCCCTCCACTTT; V gene: TRBV2; D gene: -; clone size: -; J gene: TRBJ1-6
CDR3 protein: CASSPSKGNTEAFF; CDR3 DNA: TGTGCCAGCTCACCAAGCAAAGGAAACACTGAAGCTTTCTTT; V gene: TRBV18; D gene: -; clone size: many; J gene: TRBJ1-1
CDR3 protein: CASSQEGGNTGELFF; CDR3 DNA: TGTGCCAGCAGCCAAGAAGGCGGGAACACCGGGGAGCTGTTTTTT; V gene: TRBV4-2; D gene: -; clone size: -; J gene: TRBJ2-2
CDR3 protein: CASSQELDNTGELFF; CDR3 DNA: TGCGCCAGCAGCCAAGAACTAGATAACACCGGGGAGCTGTTTTTT; V gene: TRBV4-3; D gene: -; clone size: -; J gene: TRBJ2-2
CDR3 protein: CASSQFGDTSYEQYF; CDR3 DNA: TGTGCCAGCAGCCAATTCGGGGACACCAGCTACGAGCAGTACTTC; V gene: TRBV3-1; D gene: -; clone size: many; J gene: TRBJ2-7
CDR3 protein: CASSFNTGGAGETQYF; CDR3 DNA: TGTGCCAGCAGCTTCAATACAGGGGGCGCAGGAGAGACCCAGTACTTC; V gene: TRBV5-6; D gene: TRBD1; clone size: many; J gene: TRBJ2-5
CDR3 protein: CASSLSKYEQYF; CDR3 DNA: TGTGCCAGCAGTTTAAGTAAATACGAGCAGTACTTC; V gene: TRBV28; D gene: -; clone size: many; J gene: TRBJ2-7
CDR3 protein: CASSLEGRTSSSNEQFF; CDR3 DNA: TGTGCCAGCAGCCTTGAGGGCAGGACTAGCAGTTCCAATGAGCAGTTCTTC; V gene: TRBV4-2; D gene: TRBD2; clone size: many; J gene: TRBJ2-1
CDR3 protein: CASSQDWGNSNQPQHF; CDR3 DNA: TGCGCCAGCAGCCAAGATTGGGGGAATAGCAATCAGCCCCAGCATTTT; V gene: TRBV4-3; D gene: -; clone size: once; J gene: TRBJ1-5
CDR3 protein: CASSQVGSSGSLRLAKNIQYF; CDR3 DNA: TGTGCCAGCAGCCAAGTTGGGTCTAGCGGGAGTTTACGTCTAGCCAAAAACATTCAGTACTTC; V gene: TRBV4-2; D gene: TRBD2; clone size: -; J gene: TRBJ2-4